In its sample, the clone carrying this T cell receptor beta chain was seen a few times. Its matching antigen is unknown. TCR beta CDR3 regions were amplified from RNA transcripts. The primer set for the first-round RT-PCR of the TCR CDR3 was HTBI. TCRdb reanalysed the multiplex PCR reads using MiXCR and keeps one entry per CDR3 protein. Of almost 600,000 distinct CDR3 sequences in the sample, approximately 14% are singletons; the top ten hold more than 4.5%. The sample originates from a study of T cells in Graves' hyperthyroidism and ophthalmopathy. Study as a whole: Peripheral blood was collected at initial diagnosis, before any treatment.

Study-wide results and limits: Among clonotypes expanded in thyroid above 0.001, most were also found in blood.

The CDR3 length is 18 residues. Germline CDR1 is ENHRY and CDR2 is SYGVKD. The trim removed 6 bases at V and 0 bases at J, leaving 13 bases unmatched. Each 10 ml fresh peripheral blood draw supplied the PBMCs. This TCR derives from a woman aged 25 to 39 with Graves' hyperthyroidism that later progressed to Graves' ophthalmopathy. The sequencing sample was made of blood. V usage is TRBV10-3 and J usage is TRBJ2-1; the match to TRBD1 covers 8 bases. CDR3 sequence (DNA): TGTGCCATCAGCTGGACAGGGTCGAGCAGAAGCTCCTACAATGAGCAGTTCTTC. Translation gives CAISWTGSSRSSYNEQFF.